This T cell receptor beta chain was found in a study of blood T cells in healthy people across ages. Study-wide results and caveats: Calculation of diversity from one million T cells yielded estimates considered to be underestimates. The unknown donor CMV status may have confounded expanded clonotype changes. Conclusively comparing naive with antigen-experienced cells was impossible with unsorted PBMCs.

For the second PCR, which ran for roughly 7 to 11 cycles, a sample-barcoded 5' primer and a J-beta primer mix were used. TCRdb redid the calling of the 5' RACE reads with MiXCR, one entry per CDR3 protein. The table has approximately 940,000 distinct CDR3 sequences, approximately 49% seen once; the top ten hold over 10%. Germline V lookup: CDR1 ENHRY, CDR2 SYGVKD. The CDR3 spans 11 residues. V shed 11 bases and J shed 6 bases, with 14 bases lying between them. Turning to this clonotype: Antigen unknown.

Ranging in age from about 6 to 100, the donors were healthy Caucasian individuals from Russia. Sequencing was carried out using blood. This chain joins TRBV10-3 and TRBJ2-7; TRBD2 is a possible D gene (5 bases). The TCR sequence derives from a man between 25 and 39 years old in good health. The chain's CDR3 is CAVGPGSEQYF. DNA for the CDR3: TGTGCCGTCGGGCCTGGGAGCGAGCAGTACTTC.